Below, 7 T cell receptor beta chains from the same sample are listed, as sequenced in a study of blood T cell repertoires in COVID-19. Sequenced by immunoSEQ multiplex PCR; TCRdb stores in-frame clones only, minus some. Among 300,000 or so clones listed, around 90% were seen once. Sequencing used PBMCs or T cells enriched from blood (not recorded which). These receptors all stem from a man aged 60 to 69 who had recovered from COVID-19.

This chain joins TRBV9 and TRBJ2-2; 10 nucleotides agree with TRBD2. V shed 0 bases and J 6 bases; nucleotides not matched to a gene: 11. This CDR3 has 18 residues. Germline assignment: CDR1 SGDLS and CDR2 YYNGEE. The CDR3 coding sequence is TGTGCCAGCAGCGTAGCTAGAGCTAGCGGGAGCCGGGCCGGGGAGCTGTTTTTT. Translated: CASSVARASGSRAGELFF.

The chain recombines TRBV19 with TRBJ1-2, with 11 bases fitting TRBD1. Germline lookup yields CDR1 LNHDA and CDR2 SQIVND (reference sequence). Trimming cost V 1 base and J 4 bases; bases outside gene matches: 2. The CDR3 totals 15 residues. In DNA, the CDR3 is TGTGCCAGTAGTATAGGGACAGGGGGCGGCTATGGCTACACCTTC. Translating it yields CASSIGTGGGYGYTF.

This clone has only a few counts. This rearrangement joins TRBV7-6 to TRBJ2-2, with D tentatively TRBD2 (5 bases). Per germline, CDR1 SGHVS and CDR2 FNYEAQ. The CDR3 loop spans 15 amino acids. V dropped 5 bases and J dropped 2 bases, with 12 bases sitting between them. CDR3 amino acids: CASSPGLKNTGELFF. The CDR3 coding sequence is TGTGCCAGCAGCCCAGGACTGAAAAACACCGGGGAGCTGTTTTTT.

This clone occurred a few times. The genes are TRBV19 and TRBJ1-5, with TRBD1 matching over 7 bases. CDR1 and CDR2 (germline): LNHDA, SQIVND (reference sequence). The CDR3 extends over 15 amino acids. After removal of 4 bases from V and 2 bases from J, the junction contained 5 bases not matched to a gene. The CDR3 loop is CASSTRTGGNQPQHF. The CDR3 DNA is TGTGCCAGTAGTACCCGGACAGGAGGCAATCAGCCCCAGCATTTT. Supplemented by reference TRBV19 and TRBJ1-5, the full variable domain reads DGGITQSPKYLFRKEGQNVTLSCEQNLNHDAMYWYRQDPGQGLRLIYYSQIVNDFQKGDIAEGYSVSREKKESFPLTVTSAQKNPTAFYLCASSTRTGGNQPQHFGDGTRLSIL.

This clone was recorded a few times. The rearrangement uses TRBV2 and TRBJ1-6; perhaps TRBD1 as D (6 bases). Germline V CDR1 and CDR2: SNHLY, FYNNEI. This CDR3 is built from 13 residues. Trimming pared 6 bases from V and 7 bases from J, leaving 10 bases between. CDR3 residues: CASSGGANSPLHF. In nucleotides, the CDR3 is TGTGCCAGCAGCGGGGGGGCCAATTCACCCCTCCACTTT.

The V call is TRBV12-3 or TRBV12-4, the J call TRBJ2-3; D perhaps matches TRBD2 (5 bases). The germline V and J ends were trimmed by 3 bases and 6 bases, with 7 bases remaining between them. The CDR3 contains 12 residues. Written as DNA, the CDR3 is TGTGCCAGCAGTTTGTGGGAGGATACGCAGTATTTT. The encoded protein is CASSLWEDTQYF.

The V call is TRBV6-5, the J call TRBJ2-1, with TRBD2 as a possible D gene (6 bases). This CDR3 spans 14 amino acids. Germline CDR1 MNHEY, CDR2 SVGAGI. Deletions cut 6 bases from V and 8 bases from J, with 17 bases between. CDR3 DNA: TGTGCCAGCAGAAGCTGGGAGGCCATCGATGAGCAGTTCTTC. Translating it yields CASRSWEAIDEQFF.